This section outlines one T cell receptor (beta chain) sequence together with its context. This record belongs to a study of Ad26.COV2.S vaccination and SARS-CoV-2 variants. Turning to the study itself: This donor came from the COV1001 trial of Ad26.COV2.S. Dosing was one shot or two shots 56 days apart.

Treatment noted: around 19 received Ad26.COV2.S at low or high dose, single or two shots; about 5 received placebo; per-sample allocation not given. Collection of samples fell on day 63 after the first vaccine or placebo injection. The study used a vaccine consisting of an Ad26 vector that expressed Wuhan-strain SARS-CoV-2 spike. Repertoires were generated with immunoSEQ multiplex PCR, while TCRdb's copy carries only in-frame clones and drops some. The repertoire holds roughly 450,000 clones, with approximately 90% as singletons. Sequencing used peripheral blood, obtained in a trial of Ad26.COV2.S vaccine versus placebo. The clonotype was recovered from a person aged 18-65 years who received the Ad26.COV2.S COVID-19 vaccine or a placebo.

DNA of the CDR3: TGCAGCGTTGTACTAGCCTACTCCTACAATGAGCAGTTCTTC. This sequence encodes CSVVLAYSYNEQFF. The gene calls are TRBV29-1 and TRBJ2-1; tentatively, D is TRBD2 (6 bases). The CDR3 consists of 14 residues. The germline V gene encodes CDR1 SQVTM and CDR2 ANQGSEA. Trimming took off 4 bases at V and 0 bases at J, with 10 bases between the two ends.